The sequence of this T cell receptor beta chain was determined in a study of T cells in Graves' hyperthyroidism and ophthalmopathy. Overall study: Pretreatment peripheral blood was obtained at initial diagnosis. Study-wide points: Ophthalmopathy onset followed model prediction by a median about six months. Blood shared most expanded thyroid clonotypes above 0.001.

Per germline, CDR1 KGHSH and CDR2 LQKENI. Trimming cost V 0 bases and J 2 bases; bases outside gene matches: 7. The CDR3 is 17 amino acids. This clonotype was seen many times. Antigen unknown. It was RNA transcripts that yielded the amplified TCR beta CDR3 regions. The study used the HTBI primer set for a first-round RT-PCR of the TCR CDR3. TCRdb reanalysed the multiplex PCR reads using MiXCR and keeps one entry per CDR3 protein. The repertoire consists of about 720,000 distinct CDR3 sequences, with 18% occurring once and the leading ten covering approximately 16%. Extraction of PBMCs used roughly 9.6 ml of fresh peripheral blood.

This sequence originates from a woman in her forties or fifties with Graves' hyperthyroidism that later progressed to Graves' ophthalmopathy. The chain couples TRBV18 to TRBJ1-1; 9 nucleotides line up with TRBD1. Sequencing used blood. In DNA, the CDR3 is TGTGCCAGCTCACCACCCCCGGGGACAGGGACCAACACTGAAGCTTTCTTT. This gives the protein CASSPPPGTGTNTEAFF.